Detailed here is one T cell receptor (beta chain). Its antigen is not identified. From germline, CDR1 is SGHRS and CDR2 YFSETQ. Trimming removed 3 bases from V and 4 bases from J; junction bases left unmatched: 4. CDR3 length: 15 residues. This entry is derived from a study of T cells after yellow fever vaccination. Study-wide findings and caveats: When the response was secondary, it was weaker but reached its peak faster, day 5 versus 15. At 95% to 96% for CD4 and 70% to 90% for CD8, most primary-vaccination clones showed up again after the booster.

The 5'RACE template-switching step produced TCR cDNA and added a universal primer site and UMIs. TCRdb processed the 5' RACE reads anew with MiXCR; each CDR3 protein has one entry. The top ten clones hold 2.2% of a sample with roughly 65,000 distinct CDR3 sequences, around 6.2% of them seen once. The source was CD4+ T cells sorted from PBMCs, collected roughly 15 days after the first yellow fever vaccination. This clonotype was sampled from a man between 18 and 35 years old who received the YFV17D yellow fever vaccine. The V gene is TRBV5-1, the J gene TRBJ1-4; 9 bases line up with TRBD1. As DNA, the CDR3 is TGCGCCAGCAGCTCGCGGACAGGGGATAATGAAAAACTGTTTTTT. Protein sequence: CASSSRTGDNEKLFF.